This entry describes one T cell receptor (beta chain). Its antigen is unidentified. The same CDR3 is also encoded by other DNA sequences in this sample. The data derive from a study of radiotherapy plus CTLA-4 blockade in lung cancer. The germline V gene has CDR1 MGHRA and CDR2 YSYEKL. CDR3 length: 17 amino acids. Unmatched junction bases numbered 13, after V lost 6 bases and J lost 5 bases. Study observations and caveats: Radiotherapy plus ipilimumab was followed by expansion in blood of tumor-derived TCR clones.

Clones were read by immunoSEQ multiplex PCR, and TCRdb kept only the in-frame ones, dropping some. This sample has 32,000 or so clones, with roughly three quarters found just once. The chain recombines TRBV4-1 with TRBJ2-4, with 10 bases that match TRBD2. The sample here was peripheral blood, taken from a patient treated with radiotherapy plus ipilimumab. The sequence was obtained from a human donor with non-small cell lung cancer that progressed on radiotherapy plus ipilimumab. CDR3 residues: CASSAGPAAGGENIQYF. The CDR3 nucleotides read TGCGCCAGCAGTGCAGGACCGGCAGCGGGGGGGGAAAACATTCAGTACTTC.